This T cell receptor beta chain appears in the sequencing data of a study of T cells in Graves' hyperthyroidism and ophthalmopathy. This CDR3 region has 15 residues. Between the trimmed V and J ends, which lost 6 bases and 4 bases, there was a span of 18 bases. CDR1 is MDHEN, CDR2 SYDVKM, per germline. RNA transcripts gave rise to amplified TCR beta CDR3 regions. Initially, a first-round RT-PCR of the TCR CDR3 employed the HTBI primer set. One entry per CDR3 protein, called by TCRdb with MiXCR from the multiplex PCR reads. The data show some 510,000 distinct CDR3 sequences, around 20% seen once. This clonotype was seen at least ten times.

The J gene is TRBJ1-2, the V gene TRBV28; tentatively, D is TRBD1 (6 bases). This receptor was identified in a man younger than 35 with Graves' hyperthyroidism. Sequenced material: blood. CDR3 nucleotides: TGTGCCAGCAGAGGGTTGGAGGGGGGTTTCTATGGCTACACCTTC. Translation gives CASRGLEGGFYGYTF.